The 21 T cell receptor beta chains in this list originate from one sample, sequenced in a study of T cells in pancreatic ductal adenocarcinoma. Assay: immunoSEQ multiplex PCR; the TCRdb copy retains only in-frame clones and omits some. This table has 85,000 to 120,000 clones, around 96% appearing once. No neoadjuvant therapy was given to the selected pancreatic ductal adenocarcinoma patients before their surgery. Input material: PBMCs. The receptors stem from a human donor with pancreatic ductal adenocarcinoma.

The V call is TRBV30, the J call TRBJ1-5, with 10 bases lining up with TRBD1. Germline V gives CDR1 GTSNPN, CDR2 SVGIG (reference sequence). The length of the CDR3 is 13 residues. Trimming at V came to 3 bases and at J to 6 bases, leaving 2 bases not matched to a gene. The CDR3 nucleotides are TGTGCCTGGAGCCGGACAGGGGGTCAGCCCCAGCATTTT. Translation gives CAWSRTGGQPQHF.

CDR3 region: CATSREAGYEQYF. The CDR3 DNA follows: TGTGCCACCAGCAGAGAAGCCGGGTACGAGCAGTACTTC. J is TRBJ2-7 and V is TRBV15; D is unresolved. CDR3 length: 13 residues. The V gene lost 0 bases and the J gene lost 4 bases, with 7 bases spanning the gap. Germline loops: CDR1 LNHNV, CDR2 YYDKDF (reference sequence).

The CDR3 reads CASSLGQPYGYTF. For the CDR3, the DNA is TGCGCCAGCAGCTTGGGACAGCCCTATGGCTACACCTTC. The J gene is TRBJ1-2, the V gene TRBV5-1; a weak D match, TRBD1 (5 bases). CDR1 and CDR2 (germline): SGHRS, YFSETQ. The CDR3 consists of 13 residues. Trimming removed 0 bases at V and 4 bases at J, with 7 bases between.

The genes are TRBV5-1 and TRBJ2-2; TRBD1 agrees at 9 bases. Germline CDR1 and CDR2: SGHRS and YFSETQ. The CDR3 covers 16 residues. Trimming cost V 4 bases and J 2 bases; bases outside gene matches: 6. The CDR3 nucleotides are TGCGCCAGCAGCGAGGGGACAGGGCCCAACACCGGGGAGCTGTTTTTT. Its protein product is CASSEGTGPNTGELFF. Filled out from reference TRBV5-1 and TRBJ2-2, the complete variable domain reads KAGVTQTPRYLIKTRGQQVTLSCSPISGHRSVSWYQQTPGQGLQFLFEYFSETQRNKGNFPGRFSGRQFSNSRSEMNVSTLELGDSALYLCASSEGTGPNTGELFFGEGSRLTVL.

The rearrangement links TRBV18 to TRBJ2-1; 9 nucleotides line up with TRBD2. V was clipped by 0 bases and J by 3 bases; unmatched bases: 3. There are 16 residues in the CDR3. Germline V gene data show CDR1 as KGHSH and CDR2 as LQKENI. CDR3 sequence: CASSPPLAGFYNEQFF. The CDR3 DNA reads as TGTGCCAGCTCACCACCTCTAGCGGGATTCTACAATGAGCAGTTCTTC.

This sequence joins TRBV11-3 and TRBJ2-1; D possibly corresponds to TRBD2 (6 bases). Trimming stripped 5 bases from V and 0 bases from J, with 17 bases between. The CDR3 has 17 residues. Germline V gene lookup returns CDR1 SGHNT and CDR2 YENEEA. Written as DNA, the CDR3 is TGTGCCAGCAGCCGGGCAGCGGGCGAAAGCTCCTACAATGAGCAGTTCTTC. It codes for CASSRAAGESSYNEQFF.

The chain links TRBV10-2 to TRBJ2-3, with 11 bases identical to TRBD2. V trimming: 2 bases; J trimming: 10 bases; junction bases outside the gene matches: 8. The CDR3 is 15 amino acids. Looked up from germline, CDR1 is WSHSY and CDR2 is SAAADI. CDR3 DNA sequence: TGCGCCAGCAGTGAGGGACTAGCGGGCGGGGTTGCGCAGTATTTT. Its protein product is CASSEGLAGGVAQYF.

The table lists this clone with a count of one. The chain couples TRBV30 to TRBJ1-5; a possible D gene is TRBD1 (5 bases). Deletions cut 2 bases from V and 6 bases from J, with 11 bases between. The CDR3 consists of 13 residues. Germline assignment: CDR1 GTSNPN and CDR2 SVGIG (reference sequence). The CDR3 is CAWSIQGAQPQHF. The CDR3 DNA is TGTGCCTGGAGTATCCAGGGTGCTCAGCCCCAGCATTTT.

This chain uses TRBV6-1 with TRBJ2-5, with D possibly TRBD2 on 6 matching bases. CDR3 length equals 12 residues. Trimming pared 7 bases from V and 4 bases from J, leaving 10 bases between. Germline CDR1 and CDR2: MNHNS and SASEGT. CDR3 DNA sequence: TGTGCCAGCATTGGAGGGCTAGAGACCCAGTACTTC. As protein: CASIGGLETQYF.

The V call is TRBV7-9, the J call TRBJ2-7; 8 positions match TRBD2. Germline CDR1 and CDR2: SEHNR and FQNEAQ (reference sequence). The CDR3 contains 16 residues. Trimming removed 1 base from V and 1 base from J; junction bases left unmatched: 6. As DNA, the CDR3 is TGTGCCAGCAGCTTAGGGACCTTAGCGGGATCCTACGAGCAGTACTTC. Amino acid sequence: CASSLGTLAGSYEQYF.

The V gene is TRBV30, the J gene TRBJ2-4; D not certain. Trimming pared 5 bases from V and 0 bases from J, leaving 8 bases between. The CDR3 contains 13 residues. The germline V gene has CDR1 GTSNPN and CDR2 SVGIG (reference sequence). DNA for the CDR3: TGTGCCTGGCGCGGCCAAGCCAAAAACATTCAGTACTTC. It is translated as CAWRGQAKNIQYF.

The chain combines TRBV18 with TRBJ2-7; TRBD1 matches 7 bases. The CDR3 contains 16 residues. The germline gives CDR1 KGHSH, CDR2 LQKENI. V trimming: 2 bases; J trimming: 1 base; junction bases outside the gene matches: 8. Here the CDR3 DNA reads TGTGCCAGCTCACCAAGCTTGGGACAGCTATCCTACGAGCAGTACTTC. Its protein is CASSPSLGQLSYEQYF.

The V gene is TRBV25-1, the J gene TRBJ2-3, with D maybe TRBD1 (6 bases). The V and J ends lost 5 bases and 5 bases respectively, with 11 bases between them. The CDR3 runs to 13 residues. Germline V gene lookup returns CDR1 MGHDK and CDR2 SYGVNS. The CDR3 nucleotides are TGTGCCAGCAGTTCCCAGGGGAAAGATACGCAGTATTTT. This codes for CASSSQGKDTQYF.

The DNA of the CDR3 is TGTGCCAGCTCACCCCGGACTAGCGATAATGAGCAGTTCTTC. Protein sequence: CASSPRTSDNEQFF. V and J are TRBV18 and TRBJ2-1, with 9 nucleotides matching TRBD2. This CDR3 region has 14 residues. Germline CDR1 is KGHSH and CDR2 is LQKENI. V trimming: 3 bases; J trimming: 7 bases; junction bases outside the gene matches: 4.

The V call is TRBV10-3, the J call TRBJ2-7; maybe TRBD1 (5 bases). V was cut by 6 bases and J by 3 bases, with 15 bases left in between. Germline-derived CDR1 and CDR2 are ENHRY and SYGVKD. This CDR3 contains 14 residues. CDR3 protein: CAIRGQTENYEQYF. The DNA for the CDR3 is TGTGCCATCAGGGGCCAGACAGAAAACTACGAGCAGTACTTC.

V is TRBV7-3 and J is TRBJ1-2; 8 positions match TRBD1. Germline V CDR1 and CDR2: SGHTA, FQGTGA. The CDR3 sequence is 13 residues long. J gave up 6 bases and V 3 bases, and 3 bases lay outside the gene matches. The CDR3 coding sequence is TGTGCCAGCAGCTTTGGACAGGGCGATGGCTACACCTTC. Translating it yields CASSFGQGDGYTF. The variable domain in full, completed from reference TRBV7-3 and TRBJ1-2, reads GAGVSQTPSNKVTEKGKYVELRCDPISGHTALYWYRQSLGQGPEFLIYFQGTGAADDSGLPNDRFFAVRPEGSVSTLKIQRTERGDSAVYLCASSFGQGDGYTFGSGTRLTVV.

This clone was observed once. V usage is TRBV2 and J usage is TRBJ2-7; D call uncertain. Germline V gene lookup returns CDR1 SNHLY and CDR2 FYNNEI. The CDR3 spans 11 residues. V was trimmed by 7 bases and J by 0 bases, leaving 4 bases between them. CDR3 in DNA: TGTGCCAGCACAGTCTCCTACGAGCAGTACTTC. It codes for CASTVSYEQYF.

This chain joins TRBV19 and TRBJ1-1; 7 bases align to TRBD1. The CDR3 spans 13 residues. Unmatched junction bases numbered 3, after V lost 4 bases and J lost 4 bases. Germline V gene data show CDR1 as LNHDA and CDR2 as SQIVND (reference sequence). The CDR3 is CASSSGTVTEAFF. In nucleotides, the CDR3 is TGTGCCAGTAGTAGTGGGACAGTCACTGAAGCTTTCTTT.

The rearrangement uses TRBV5-1 and TRBJ2-3, with a tentative D call TRBD2 (5 bases). The germline V and J ends were trimmed by 3 bases and 0 bases, with 11 bases remaining between them. The CDR3 consists of 15 residues. CDR1 and CDR2 from the germline V gene are SGHRS and YFSETQ. CDR3: CASSSLAASTDTQYF. Written as DNA, the CDR3 is TGCGCCAGCAGCTCCCTAGCAGCTAGCACAGATACGCAGTATTTT.

This chain uses TRBV21-1 with TRBJ2-3; the table gives TRBD2 as D, unverified against the DNA. TRBV21-1 is given as a pseudogene. The CDR3 is 14 amino acids. Here the CDR3 DNA reads TGTGCCAGGCTACTAGCGGGACAGACAGATACGCAGTATTTT. Protein product: CARLLAGQTDTQYF.

The J gene is TRBJ2-2, the V gene TRBV9; 7 bases fit TRBD2. Germline CDR1 reads SGDLS; CDR2 reads YYNGEE. The CDR3 extends over 18 amino acids. The J segment lost 1 base and the V segment lost 0 bases, leaving 9 bases of the junction unmatched. The chain's CDR3 is CASSVALGGRGNTGELFF. The CDR3 coding sequence is TGTGCCAGCAGCGTAGCACTTGGTGGGAGGGGGAACACCGGGGAGCTGTTTTTT.